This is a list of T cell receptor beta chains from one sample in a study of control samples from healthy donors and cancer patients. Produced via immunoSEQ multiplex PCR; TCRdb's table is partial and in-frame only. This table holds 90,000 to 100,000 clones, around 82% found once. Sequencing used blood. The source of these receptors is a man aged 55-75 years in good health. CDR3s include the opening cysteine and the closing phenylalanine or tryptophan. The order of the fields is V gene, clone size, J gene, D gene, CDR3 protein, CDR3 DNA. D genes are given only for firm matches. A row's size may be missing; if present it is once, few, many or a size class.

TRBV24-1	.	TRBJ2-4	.	CATSDATGGTKNIQYF	TGTGCCACCAGTGATGCTACGGGCGGGACCAAAAACATTCAGTACTTC
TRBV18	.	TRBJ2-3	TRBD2	CASSPVRAGRYNTQYF	TGTGCCAGCTCACCAGTCCGAGCGGGAAGGTATAATACGCAGTATTTT
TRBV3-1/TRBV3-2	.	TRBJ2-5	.	CASSRRSVGETQYF	TGTGCCAGCAGTCGACGGTCCGTGGGAGAGACCCAGTACTTC
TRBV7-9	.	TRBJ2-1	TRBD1	CASSLGRRGQGAYNEQFF	TGTGCCAGCAGCTTAGGAAGAAGGGGGCAAGGGGCCTACAATGAGCAGTTCTTC
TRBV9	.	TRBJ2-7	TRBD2	CASSSGLAGVPGSYEQYF	TGTGCCAGCAGCTCGGGACTAGCGGGGGTGCCCGGCTCCTACGAGCAGTACTTC
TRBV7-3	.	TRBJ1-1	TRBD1	CASSVRQGGTEAFF	TGTGCCAGCAGCGTAAGACAGGGGGGCACTGAAGCTTTCTTT
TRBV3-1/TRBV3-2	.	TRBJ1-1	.	CASSLGQGPSGTEAFF	TGTGCCAGCAGCCTCGGGCAGGGCCCATCGGGGACTGAAGCTTTCTTT
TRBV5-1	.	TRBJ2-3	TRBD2	CASSPGTSGIAFDTQYF	TGCGCCAGCAGCCCGGGGACTAGTGGAATCGCATTTGATACGCAGTATTTT
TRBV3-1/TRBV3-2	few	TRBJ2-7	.	CASSQDWRGVEQYF	TGTGCCAGCAGCCAAGATTGGAGGGGGGTCGAGCAGTACTTC
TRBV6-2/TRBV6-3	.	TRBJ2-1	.	CASSPWDGMGNEQFF	TGTGCCAGCAGCCCTTGGGACGGGATGGGCAATGAGCAGTTCTTC
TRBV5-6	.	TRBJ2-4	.	CASSPVGRSSKNIQYF	TGTGCCAGCAGCCCTGTCGGCAGGTCGTCCAAAAACATTCAGTACTTC
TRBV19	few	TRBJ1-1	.	CASSIGGGWVTEAFF	TGTGCCAGTAGTATAGGGGGCGGTTGGGTCACTGAAGCTTTCTTT
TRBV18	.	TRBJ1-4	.	CASSPGTGNEKLFF	TGTGCCAGCTCACCAGGAACGGGGAATGAAAAACTGTTTTTT
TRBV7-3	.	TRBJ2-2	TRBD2	CASSQGGERTGELFF	TGTGCCAGCAGCCAGGGAGGGGAGCGCACCGGGGAGCTGTTTTTT
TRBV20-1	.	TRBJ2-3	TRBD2	CSASRGSIIDTQYF	TGCAGTGCTAGTCGCGGGAGTATCATAGATACGCAGTATTTT
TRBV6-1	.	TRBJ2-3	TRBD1	CASSERTGFTDTQYF	TGTGCCAGCAGTGAAAGGACAGGGTTCACAGATACGCAGTATTTT
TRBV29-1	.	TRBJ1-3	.	CSARDAGGNTIYF	TGCAGCGCCCGGGACGCCGGTGGAAACACCATATATTTT
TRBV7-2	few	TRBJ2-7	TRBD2	CASSSRRRTSGSLSYEQYF	TGTGCCAGCAGCTCCCGGCGCAGGACTAGCGGGAGCCTGTCCTACGAGCAGTACTTC
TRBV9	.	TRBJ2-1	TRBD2	CASSQLAGGTYNEQFF	TGTGCCAGCAGCCAACTAGCGGGGGGTACCTACAATGAGCAGTTCTTC
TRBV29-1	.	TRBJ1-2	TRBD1	CSVARTGLYGYTF	TGCAGCGTTGCGCGGACAGGGCTTTATGGCTACACCTTC
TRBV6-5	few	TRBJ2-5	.	CASRVQETQYF	TGTGCCAGCAGGGTCCAAGAGACCCAGTACTTC
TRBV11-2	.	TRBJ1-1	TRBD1	CASSLGRGRAEAFF	TGTGCCAGCAGCTTAGGCAGGGGGAGGGCTGAAGCTTTCTTT
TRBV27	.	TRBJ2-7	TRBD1	CASSMTPGQALSYEQYF	TGTGCCAGCAGTATGACGCCGGGACAGGCGCTCTCCTACGAGCAGTACTTC
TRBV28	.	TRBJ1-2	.	CASRRSGGNYGYTF	TGTGCCAGCCGTAGAAGCGGCGGCAACTATGGCTACACCTTC
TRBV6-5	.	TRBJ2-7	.	CASRGGSYEQYF	TGTGCCAGCAGGGGCGGCTCCTACGAGCAGTACTTC
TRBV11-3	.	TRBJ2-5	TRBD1	CASSPGTGGETQYF	TGTGCCAGCAGCCCCGGGACAGGAGGGGAGACCCAGTACTTC
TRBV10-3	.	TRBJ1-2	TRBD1	CAISEVQGASGYTF	TGTGCCATCAGTGAGGTACAGGGGGCGTCTGGCTACACCTTC
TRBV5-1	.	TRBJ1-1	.	CASSLTNTEAFF	TGCGCCAGCAGCTTGACTAACACTGAAGCTTTCTTT
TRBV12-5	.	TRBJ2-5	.	CASGLRGGAGETQYF	TGTGCTAGTGGTTTGCGAGGCGGGGCGGGAGAGACCCAGTACTTC
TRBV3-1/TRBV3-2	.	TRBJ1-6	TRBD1	CASSQSGQGRNSPLHF	TGTGCCAGCAGCCAGAGCGGACAGGGGAGAAATTCACCCCTCCACTTT
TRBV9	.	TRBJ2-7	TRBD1	CASTVGTGSLYEQYF	TGTGCCAGCACCGTCGGGACAGGGTCTCTCTACGAGCAGTACTTC
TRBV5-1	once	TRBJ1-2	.	CASSNGWDYGYTF	TGCGCCAGCAGTAACGGATGGGACTATGGCTACACCTTC
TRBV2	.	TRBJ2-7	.	CASSSQGSSYEQYF	TGTGCCAGCAGTTCCCAGGGTTCTTCCTACGAGCAGTACTTC
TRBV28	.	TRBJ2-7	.	CASSTQSKSSYEQYF	TGTGCCAGCAGTACCCAGAGTAAGAGCTCCTACGAGCAGTACTTC
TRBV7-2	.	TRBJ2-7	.	CASSLEGGGEQYF	TGTGCCAGCAGCTTAGAGGGGGGAGGCGAGCAGTACTTC
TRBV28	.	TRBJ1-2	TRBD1	CASTTGQGLYGYTF	TGTGCCAGCACTACGGGACAGGGACTCTATGGCTACACCTTC
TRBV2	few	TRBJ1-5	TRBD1	CASSDRGGTGDQPQHF	TGTGCCAGCAGTGATCGCGGCGGGACAGGGGATCAGCCCCAGCATTTT
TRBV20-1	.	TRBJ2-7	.	CSASLENEQYF	TGCAGTGCTAGTTTAGAGAACGAGCAGTACTTC
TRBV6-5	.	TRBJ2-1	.	CARFVIGNEQFF	TGTGCCCGCTTCGTTATCGGCAATGAGCAGTTCTTC
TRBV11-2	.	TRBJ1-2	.	CASSSHLYGYTF	TGTGCCAGCAGCTCGCATTTATATGGCTACACCTTC
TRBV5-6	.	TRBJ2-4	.	CASTTQGVSLAKNIQYF	TGTGCCAGCACCACCCAAGGGGTGTCCCTAGCCAAAAACATTCAGTACTTC
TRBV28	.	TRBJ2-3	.	CASGIGGDTQYF	TGTGCCAGCGGGATCGGTGGTGATACGCAGTATTTT
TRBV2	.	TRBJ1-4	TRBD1	CASSEGTGGNEKLFF	TGTGCCAGCAGTGAAGGGACAGGGGGTAATGAAAAACTGTTTTTT
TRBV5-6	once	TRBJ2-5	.	CASSRELMGETQYF	TGTGCCAGCAGCCGGGAACTAATGGGGGAGACCCAGTACTTC
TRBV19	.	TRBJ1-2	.	CASSITGIPYGYTF	TGTGCCAGTAGCATTACGGGGATCCCCTATGGCTACACCTTC